These 24 T cell receptor beta chains were sequenced from one sample in a study of cytomegalovirus exposure and HLA in healthy donors. The PCR ran on 60 Vbeta and 13 Jbeta primers. Data came from immunoSEQ multiplex PCR; TCRdb stores just in-frame clones and leaves some out. This table has approximately 190,000 clones, 75% to 80% appearing once. Sequences were obtained from PBMCs. These receptors originate from a woman in her 30s in good health and CMV-seropositive.

This sequence joins TRBV7-6 and TRBJ2-7; 9 nucleotides match TRBD2. J gave up 3 bases and V 5 bases, and 11 bases lay outside the gene matches. Germline V CDR1 and CDR2: SGHVS, FNYEAQ. The CDR3 is 16 amino acids. CDR3 loop: CASSPRLAGDIYEQYF. CDR3 DNA sequence: TGTGCCAGCAGCCCCCGTTTAGCGGGGGACATCTACGAGCAGTACTTC.

This sequence joins TRBV2 and TRBJ1-6, with a weak D call TRBD1 (5 bases). The V gene lost 11 bases and the J gene lost 0 bases, with 11 bases spanning the gap. Germline CDR1 and CDR2: SNHLY and FYNNEI. The CDR3 loop spans 14 amino acids. The CDR3 loop is CAGRGDSYNSPLHF. CDR3 DNA sequence: TGTGCCGGAAGGGGTGACTCCTATAATTCACCCCTCCACTTT.

This clone was counted once. This sequence joins TRBV23-1 and TRBJ1-1; D is perhaps TRBD1 (6 bases). TRBV23-1 is reported as an ORF; its role is uncertain. V was pared by 2 bases and J by 5 bases, with 30 bases between. The CDR3 is made up of 20 amino acids. The CDR3 protein is CASSQNTGPDVRSNGTEAFF. The CDR3 DNA reads TGCGCCAGCAGTCAAAACACAGGGCCAGACGTTCGGAGTAATGGTACTGAAGCTTTCTTT.

This chain links TRBV11-2 with TRBJ1-2; perhaps TRBD1 as D (5 bases). The germline V gene encodes CDR1 SGHAT and CDR2 FQNNGV. V was cut by 0 bases and J by 5 bases, with 10 bases left in between. CDR3 length equals 14 residues. CDR3 DNA: TGTGCCAGCAGCTTAGATCAGGGAAAATATGGCTACACCTTC. Translated, it gives CASSLDQGKYGYTF.

The rearrangement links TRBV7-2 to TRBJ2-7; the D is unclear. Between the trimmed V and J ends, which lost 3 bases and 3 bases, there was a span of 15 bases. This CDR3 has 15 amino acids. Germline V gene lookup returns CDR1 SGHTA and CDR2 FQGNSA. The CDR3 is CASSLSGARRYEQYF. The CDR3, as DNA: TGTGCCAGCAGCTTGAGTGGAGCGCGACGCTACGAGCAGTACTTC.

The rearrangement links TRBV29-1 to TRBJ2-1, with unresolved D. With 7 bases removed from V and 6 bases from J, the gap between germline ends came to 16 bases. Germline-derived CDR1 and CDR2 are SQVTM and ANQGSEA. The CDR3 extends over 13 amino acids. CDR3 in amino acids: CSAQTSTGNEQFF. CDR3 coding DNA: TGCAGCGCCCAGACCTCGACGGGCAATGAGCAGTTCTTC.

The V call is TRBV6-5, the J call TRBJ2-7; 7 nucleotides line up with TRBD2. Germline V gene sequence: CDR1 MNHEY, CDR2 SVGAGI. V lost 6 bases to trimming and J lost 0 bases; unmatched junction nucleotides: 8. This CDR3 region has 15 residues. CDR3 coding DNA: TGTGCCAGCAGCCCCAAAGCGGGGTTCTCCTACGAGCAGTACTTC. It yields the protein CASSPKAGFSYEQYF.

The table lists this clone with a count of one. This chain connects TRBV9 to TRBJ2-6, with 8 nucleotides matching TRBD1. CDR1 and CDR2 from the germline V gene are SGDLS and YYNGEE. This CDR3 comprises 16 residues. Germline trimming cut 4 bases from V and 2 bases from J; bases unmatched to any gene: 5. CDR3 sequence reads: CASSPIQGAGANVLTF. CDR3 nucleotide sequence: TGTGCCAGCAGCCCAATACAGGGGGCTGGGGCCAACGTCCTGACTTTC.

The sample holds a few counts of this clone. The chain employs TRBV5-4 and TRBJ2-3; 10 nucleotides align to TRBD2. The CDR3 loop spans 16 amino acids. The V segment lost 5 bases and the J segment 6 bases; nucleotides outside the gene matches: 12. Germline CDR1 SGHNT, CDR2 YYREEE (reference sequence). The CDR3 DNA follows: TGTGCCAGCAGTCGTGGGGAAGCGGGAGGGAGGGATACGCAGTATTTT. Translation: CASSRGEAGGRDTQYF.

This clone was counted between two and nine times. The chain couples TRBV7-3 to TRBJ1-1, with D maybe TRBD1 (5 bases). Trimming removed 8 bases at V and 4 bases at J, with 14 bases between. There are 13 residues in the CDR3. CDR1 and CDR2 (germline): SGHTA, FQGTGA. The CDR3 sequence: CASSRPGLTEAFF. The CDR3 nucleotides are TGTGCCAGCTCTCGCCCGGGACTCACTGAAGCTTTCTTT. Full variable domain (rest looked up from reference TRBV7-3 and TRBJ1-1): GAGVSQTPSNKVTEKGKYVELRCDPISGHTALYWYRQSLGQGPEFLIYFQGTGAADDSGLPNDRFFAVRPEGSVSTLKIQRTERGDSAVYLCASSRPGLTEAFFGQGTRLTVV.

V usage is TRBV6-6 and J usage is TRBJ1-1; weak D call: TRBD1 (6 bases). The V end lost 11 bases, the J end lost 11 bases, and 18 bases lay between the germline ends. This CDR3 contains 11 residues. Germline V gene data show CDR1 as MNHNY and CDR2 as SVGAGI (reference sequence). CDR3 loop: CAGGGGGIAFF. As DNA, the CDR3 is TGTGCCGGGGGGGGCGGAGGTATTGCTTTCTTT.

The gene calls are TRBV19 and TRBJ2-7; TRBD2 matches 7 bases. CDR3 length equals 14 residues. CDR1 LNHDA and CDR2 SQIVND come from the germline V gene (reference sequence). V gave up 6 bases and J gave up 3 bases; unmatched junction bases: 8. The CDR3 DNA sequence: TGTGCCAGTAGCCACGGGGGGTCCCACTACGAGCAGTACTTC. Its protein is CASSHGGSHYEQYF. Together with reference TRBV19 and TRBJ2-7, the CDR3 gives the full variable domain: DGGITQSPKYLFRKEGQNVTLSCEQNLNHDAMYWYRQDPGQGLRLIYYSQIVNDFQKGDIAEGYSVSREKKESFPLTVTSAQKNPTAFYLCASSHGGSHYEQYFGPGTRLTVT.

As concerns this clone: One end of the junction is discordant with germline, which a read error may explain. This chain connects TRBV28 to TRBJ1-5; 9 nucleotides align to TRBD1. CDR3 length: 13 residues. In germline, CDR1 is MDHEN, CDR2 SYDVKM. In DNA form, the CDR3 reads TGTGCCAGCAGCCAGCCCCGGGACAGGGTCCAGGATTTT. Translating gives CASSQPRDRVQDF.

The chain employs TRBV4-2 and TRBJ1-1; possibly TRBD1 for D (6 bases). The CDR3 consists of 13 residues. The germline V and J ends were trimmed by 2 bases and 5 bases, with 9 bases remaining between them. Per the germline V gene, CDR1 is LGHNA and CDR2 is YNFKEQ. The DNA of the CDR3 is TGTGCCAGCAGCCAATTTAGGGGGACTGAAGCTTTCTTT. This encodes CASSQFRGTEAFF.

This clone appeared a few times. The CDR3: CASSPATSGSPEQYF. In nucleotides, the CDR3 is TGCGCCAGCAGCCCGGCGACTAGCGGGAGCCCCGAGCAGTACTTC. The chain uses TRBV5-1 and TRBJ2-7, with 12 nucleotides matching TRBD2. CDR3 length equals 15 residues. J gave up 6 bases and V 4 bases, and 8 bases lay outside the gene matches. Germline CDR1 is SGHRS and CDR2 is YFSETQ.

This chain joins TRBV18 and TRBJ2-2; 9 positions match TRBD2. Trimming cost V 1 base and J 3 bases; bases outside gene matches: 3. The CDR3 extends over 16 amino acids. Germline values: CDR1 KGHSH, CDR2 LQKENI. CDR3 in DNA: TGTGCCAGCTCACCACTCGGCGGGAGGGACACCGGGGAGCTGTTTTTT. Its translation: CASSPLGGRDTGELFF.

This chain links TRBV7-3 with TRBJ2-3, with D perhaps TRBD2 (7 bases). The CDR3 length is 16 residues. V shed 2 bases and J shed 3 bases, with 15 bases lying between them. In germline, CDR1 is SGHTA, CDR2 FQGTGA. This CDR3 is CASSLGRGANTDTQYF. CDR3 sequence (DNA): TGTGCCAGCAGCTTAGGCCGGGGGGCTAATACAGATACGCAGTATTTT. The entire variable domain, with the rest obtained from reference TRBV7-3 and TRBJ2-3, is as follows: GAGVSQTPSNKVTEKGKYVELRCDPISGHTALYWYRQSLGQGPEFLIYFQGTGAADDSGLPNDRFFAVRPEGSVSTLKIQRTERGDSAVYLCASSLGRGANTDTQYFGPGTRLTVL.

The chain employs TRBV28 and TRBJ1-5, with D possibly TRBD1 on 6 matching bases. Between the trimmed V and J ends, which lost 6 bases and 7 bases, there was a span of 16 bases. The CDR3 is made up of 14 amino acids. The germline gives CDR1 MDHEN, CDR2 SYDVKM. CDR3 DNA sequence: TGTGCCAGCAGGAATGGGGGGGCAGGGCAGCCCCAGCATTTT. Encoded protein: CASRNGGAGQPQHF.

The rearrangement joins TRBV7-2 to TRBJ1-5, with D possibly TRBD1 on 5 matching bases. V was shortened by 1 base and J by 2 bases, with 12 bases between the two germline ends. The CDR3 contains 16 residues. Germline CDR1 is SGHTA and CDR2 is FQGNSA. CDR3: CASSLVSTGGNQPQHF. The CDR3 region has the DNA TGTGCCAGCAGCTTAGTTAGCACGGGGGGCAATCAGCCCCAGCATTTT.

This chain connects TRBV6-6 to TRBJ2-7; 7 nucleotides align to TRBD1. The length of the CDR3 is 16 residues. CDR1 is MNHNY, CDR2 SVGAGI, per germline (reference sequence). J lost 0 bases, V lost 6 bases, and 11 bases had no gene match. CDR3 sequence: CASSPVVRQGSYEQYF. The CDR3 coding sequence is TGTGCCAGCAGCCCCGTAGTGCGACAGGGCTCCTACGAGCAGTACTTC.

The V call is TRBV15, the J call TRBJ1-5; D remains unclear. The CDR3 has 17 residues. Trimming removed 0 bases at V and 4 bases at J, with 16 bases between. Germline V gene data show CDR1 as LNHNV and CDR2 as YYDKDF (reference sequence). The CDR3: CATSRDMGARENQPQHF. The DNA of the CDR3 is TGTGCCACCAGCAGAGATATGGGCGCCAGAGAGAATCAGCCCCAGCATTTT.

The V and J genes are TRBV28 and TRBJ2-7; 9 bases are shared with TRBD2. The CDR3 loop spans 15 amino acids. CDR1 is MDHEN, CDR2 SYDVKM, per germline. Germline trimming cut 6 bases from V and 0 bases from J; bases unmatched to any gene: 6. CDR3 residues: CASRTASGDSYEQYF. CDR3 DNA sequence: TGTGCCAGCAGGACGGCTAGCGGGGACTCCTACGAGCAGTACTTC.

This clone came up once. The V gene is TRBV1, the J gene TRBJ1-6. TRBV1 is deemed a pseudogene. This CDR3 has 15 amino acids. The DNA for the CDR3 is TGCACCAGCAGCCAAGAGTTGACTTATAATTCACCCCTCCACTTT. It specifies CTSSQELTYNSPLHF.

The rearrangement links TRBV18 to TRBJ1-2; a weak D match, TRBD1 (6 bases). The CDR3 covers 14 residues. V lost 5 bases to trimming and J lost 3 bases, with 13 bases between them. Germline assignment: CDR1 KGHSH and CDR2 LQKENI. Here the CDR3 reads CASSTNGGDYGYTF. The CDR3 DNA is TGTGCCAGCTCAACCAATGGGGGCGACTATGGCTACACCTTC. The full variable domain, in which reference TRBV18 and TRBJ1-2 provide the parts outside the CDR3, is NAGVMQNPRHLVRRRGQEARLRCSPMKGHSHVYWYRQLPEEGLKFMVYLQKENIIDESGMPKERFSAEFPKEGPSILRIQQVVRGDSAAYFCASSTNGGDYGYTFGSGTRLTVV.